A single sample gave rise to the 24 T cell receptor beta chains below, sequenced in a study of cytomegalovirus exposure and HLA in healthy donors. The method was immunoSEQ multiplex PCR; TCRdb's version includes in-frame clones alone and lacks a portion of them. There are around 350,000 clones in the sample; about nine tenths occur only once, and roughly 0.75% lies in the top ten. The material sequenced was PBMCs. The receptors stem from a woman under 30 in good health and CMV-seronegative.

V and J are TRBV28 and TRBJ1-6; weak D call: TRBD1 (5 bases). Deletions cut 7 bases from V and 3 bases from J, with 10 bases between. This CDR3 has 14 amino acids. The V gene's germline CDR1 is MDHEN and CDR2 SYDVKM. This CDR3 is CASNTGHYNSPLHF. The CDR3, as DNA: TGTGCCAGCAATACAGGTCACTATAATTCACCCCTCCACTTT.

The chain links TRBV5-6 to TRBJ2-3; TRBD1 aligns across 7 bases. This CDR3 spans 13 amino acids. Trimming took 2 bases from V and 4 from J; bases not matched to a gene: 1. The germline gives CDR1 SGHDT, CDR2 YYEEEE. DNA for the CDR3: TGTGCCAGCAGCTTTCAGGGGGCAGATACGCAGTATTTT. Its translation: CASSFQGADTQYF.

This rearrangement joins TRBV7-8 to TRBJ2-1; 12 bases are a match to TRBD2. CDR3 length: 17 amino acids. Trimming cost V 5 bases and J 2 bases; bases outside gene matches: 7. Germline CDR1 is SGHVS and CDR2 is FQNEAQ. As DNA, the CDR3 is TGTGCCAGCAGCCCCTTGGGACTAGCGGGCCCCTACAATGAGCAGTTCTTC. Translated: CASSPLGLAGPYNEQFF. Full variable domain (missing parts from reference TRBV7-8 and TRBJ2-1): GAGVSQSPRYKVAKRGQDVALRCDPISGHVSLFWYQQALGQGPEFLTYFQNEAQLDKSGLPSDRFFAERPEGSVSTLKIQRTQQEDSAVYLCASSPLGLAGPYNEQFFGPGTRLTVL.

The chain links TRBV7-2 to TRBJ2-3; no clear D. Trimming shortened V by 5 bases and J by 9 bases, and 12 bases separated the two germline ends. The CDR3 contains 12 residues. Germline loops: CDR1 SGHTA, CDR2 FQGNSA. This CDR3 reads CASSLLVGTQYF. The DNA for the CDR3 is TGTGCCAGCAGCCTCCTCGTGGGCACGCAGTATTTT.

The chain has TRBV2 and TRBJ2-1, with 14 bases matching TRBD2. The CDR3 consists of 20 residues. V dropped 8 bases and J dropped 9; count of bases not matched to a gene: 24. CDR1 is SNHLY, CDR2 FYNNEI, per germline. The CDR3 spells CASLDLRLAGGPGVATEQFF. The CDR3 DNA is TGTGCCAGCCTGGATTTAAGACTAGCGGGGGGGCCGGGTGTGGCGACTGAGCAGTTCTTC.

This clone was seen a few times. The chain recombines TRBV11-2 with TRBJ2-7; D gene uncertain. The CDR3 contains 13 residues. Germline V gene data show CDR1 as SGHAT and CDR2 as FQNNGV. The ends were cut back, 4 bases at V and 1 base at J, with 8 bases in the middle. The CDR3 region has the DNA TGTGCCAGCAGCTCCGGGTTTTCCTACGAGCAGTACTTC. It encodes CASSSGFSYEQYF. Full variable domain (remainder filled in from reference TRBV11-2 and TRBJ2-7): EAGVAQSPRYKIIEKRQSVAFWCNPISGHATLYWYQQILGQGPKLLIQFQNNGVVDDSQLPKDRFSAERLKGVDSTLKIQPAKLEDSAVYLCASSSGFSYEQYFGPGTRLTVT.

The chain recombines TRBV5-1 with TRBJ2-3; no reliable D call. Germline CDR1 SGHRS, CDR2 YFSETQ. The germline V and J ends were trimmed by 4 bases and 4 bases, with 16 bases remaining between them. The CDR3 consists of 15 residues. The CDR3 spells CASSRDAMGADTQYF. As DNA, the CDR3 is TGCGCCAGCAGCCGCGACGCCATGGGCGCAGATACGCAGTATTTT.

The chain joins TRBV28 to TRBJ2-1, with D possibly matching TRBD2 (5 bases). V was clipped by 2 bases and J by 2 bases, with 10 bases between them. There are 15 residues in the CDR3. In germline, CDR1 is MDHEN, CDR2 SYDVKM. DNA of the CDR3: TGTGCCAGCAGTTTAAGGCGGGCCCCCTACAATGAGCAGTTCTTC. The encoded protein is CASSLRRAPYNEQFF.

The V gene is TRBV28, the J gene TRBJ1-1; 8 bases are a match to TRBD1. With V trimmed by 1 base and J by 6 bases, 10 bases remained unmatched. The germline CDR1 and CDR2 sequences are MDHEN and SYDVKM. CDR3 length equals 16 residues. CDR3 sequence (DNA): TGTGCCAGCAGTTTATCCCCTAGACCGACAGGGGCTGAAGCTTTCTTT. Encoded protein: CASSLSPRPTGAEAFF.

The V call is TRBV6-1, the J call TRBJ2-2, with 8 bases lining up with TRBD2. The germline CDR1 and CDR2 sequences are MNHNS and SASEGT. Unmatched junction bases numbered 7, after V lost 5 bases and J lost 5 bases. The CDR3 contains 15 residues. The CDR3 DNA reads TGTGCCAGCAGTCCTCGGGGGGGCCCTACCGGGGAGCTGTTTTTT. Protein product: CASSPRGGPTGELFF.

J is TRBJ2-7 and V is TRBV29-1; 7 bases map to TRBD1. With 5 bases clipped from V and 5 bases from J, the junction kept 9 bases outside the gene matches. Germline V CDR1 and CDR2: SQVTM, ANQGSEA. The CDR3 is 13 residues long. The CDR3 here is CSVSPTGAHEQYF. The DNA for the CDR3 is TGCAGCGTTTCTCCTACAGGGGCCCACGAGCAGTACTTC.

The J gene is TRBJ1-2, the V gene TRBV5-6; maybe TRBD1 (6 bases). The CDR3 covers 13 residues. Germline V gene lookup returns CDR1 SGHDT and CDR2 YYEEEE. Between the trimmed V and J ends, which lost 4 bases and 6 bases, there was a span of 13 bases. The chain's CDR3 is CASSLGTTNGYTF. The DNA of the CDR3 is TGTGCCAGCAGCCTAGGGACAACAAATGGCTACACCTTC.

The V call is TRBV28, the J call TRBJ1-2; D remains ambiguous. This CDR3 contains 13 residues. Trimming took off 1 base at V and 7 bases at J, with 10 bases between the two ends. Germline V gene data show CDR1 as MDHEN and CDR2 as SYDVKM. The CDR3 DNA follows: TGTGCCAGCAGTTTATTAGCCTCCGGTGGCTACACCTTC. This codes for CASSLLASGGYTF.

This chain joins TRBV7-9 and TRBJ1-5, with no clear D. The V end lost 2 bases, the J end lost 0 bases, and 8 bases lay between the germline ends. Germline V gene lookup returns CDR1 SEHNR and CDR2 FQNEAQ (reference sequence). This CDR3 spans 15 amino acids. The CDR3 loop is CASSLSGYSNQPQHF. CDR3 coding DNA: TGTGCCAGCAGCTTATCGGGGTATAGCAATCAGCCCCAGCATTTT.

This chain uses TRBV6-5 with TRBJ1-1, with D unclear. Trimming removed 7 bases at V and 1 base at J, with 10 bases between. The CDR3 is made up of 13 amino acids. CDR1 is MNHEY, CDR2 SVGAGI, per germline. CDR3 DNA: TGTGCCAGCACTCAAACAGCGAACACTGAAGCTTTCTTT. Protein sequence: CASTQTANTEAFF.

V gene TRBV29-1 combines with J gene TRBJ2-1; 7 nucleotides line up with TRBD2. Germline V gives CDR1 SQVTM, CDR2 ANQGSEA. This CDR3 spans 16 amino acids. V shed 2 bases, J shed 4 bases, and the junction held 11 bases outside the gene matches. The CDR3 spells CSVEYKASGIYNEQFF. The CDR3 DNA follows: TGCAGCGTTGAATATAAGGCTAGCGGAATATACAATGAGCAGTTCTTC.

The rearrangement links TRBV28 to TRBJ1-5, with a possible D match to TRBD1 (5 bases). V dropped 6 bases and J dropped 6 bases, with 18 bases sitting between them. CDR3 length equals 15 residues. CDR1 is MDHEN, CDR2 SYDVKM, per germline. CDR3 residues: CASSPGTLTPQPQHF. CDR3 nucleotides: TGTGCCAGCAGCCCAGGGACTCTCACGCCTCAGCCCCAGCATTTT.

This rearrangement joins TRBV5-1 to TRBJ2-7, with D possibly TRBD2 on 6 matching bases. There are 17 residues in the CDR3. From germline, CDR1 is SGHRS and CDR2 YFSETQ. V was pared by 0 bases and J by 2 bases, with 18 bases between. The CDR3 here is CASSLGYVGGDAYEQYF. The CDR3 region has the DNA TGCGCCAGCAGCTTGGGGTACGTCGGCGGGGACGCCTACGAGCAGTACTTC.

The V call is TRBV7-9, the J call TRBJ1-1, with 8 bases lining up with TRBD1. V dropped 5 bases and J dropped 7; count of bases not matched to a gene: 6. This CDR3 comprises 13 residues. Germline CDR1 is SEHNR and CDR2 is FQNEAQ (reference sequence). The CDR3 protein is CASSTRTGFEAFF. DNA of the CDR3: TGTGCCAGCAGCACTCGGACAGGGTTTGAAGCTTTCTTT.

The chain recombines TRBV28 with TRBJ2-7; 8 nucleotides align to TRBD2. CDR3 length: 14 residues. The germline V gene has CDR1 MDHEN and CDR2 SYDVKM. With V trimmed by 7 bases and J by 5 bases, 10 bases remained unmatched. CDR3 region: CASKKPGLVHEQYF. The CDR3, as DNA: TGTGCCAGCAAAAAACCGGGACTAGTCCACGAGCAGTACTTC.

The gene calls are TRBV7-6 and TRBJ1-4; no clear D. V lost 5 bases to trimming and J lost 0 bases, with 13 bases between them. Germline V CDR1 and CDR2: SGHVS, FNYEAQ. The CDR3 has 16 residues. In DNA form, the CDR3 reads TGTGCCAGCAGCCCAATTGGCGGCGCAACTAATGAAAAACTGTTTTTT. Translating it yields CASSPIGGATNEKLFF.

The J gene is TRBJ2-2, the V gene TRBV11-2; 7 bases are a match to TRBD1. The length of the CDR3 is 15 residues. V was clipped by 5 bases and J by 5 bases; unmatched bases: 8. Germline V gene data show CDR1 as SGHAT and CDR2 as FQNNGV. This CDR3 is CASSPRDRPTGELFF. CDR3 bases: TGTGCCAGCAGCCCCAGGGACAGACCAACCGGGGAGCTGTTTTTT.

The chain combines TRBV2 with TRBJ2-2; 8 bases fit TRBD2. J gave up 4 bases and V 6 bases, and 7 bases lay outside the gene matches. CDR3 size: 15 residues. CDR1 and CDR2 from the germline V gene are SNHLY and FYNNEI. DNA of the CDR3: TGTGCCAGCAGGCAACTAGCGGAAATCACCGGGGAGCTGTTTTTT. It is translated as CASRQLAEITGELFF.

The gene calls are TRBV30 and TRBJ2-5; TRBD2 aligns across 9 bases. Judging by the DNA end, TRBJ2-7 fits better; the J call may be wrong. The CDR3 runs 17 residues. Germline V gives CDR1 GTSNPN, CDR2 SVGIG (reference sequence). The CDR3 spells CAWSRIPISGGSYEQYF. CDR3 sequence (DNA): TGTGCCTGGAGTAGAATCCCGATCAGCGGGGGGTCCTACGAGCAGTACTTC.